Listed below are T cell receptor beta chains from one sample, sequenced in a study of identical twins. TCRdb independently ran MiXCR on the 5' RACE reads; one entry per CDR3 protein. The sample holds some 1,700,000 distinct CDR3 sequences; 25% to 35% are singletons and the top ten take less than 0.35%. Specimen: cord blood. All receptors derive from a newborn girl in good health. CDR3s include the opening cysteine and the closing phenylalanine or tryptophan. Each record gives: J gene, CDR3 length, V gene, clone size, D gene, CDR3 DNA, CDR3 protein. A D gene is named only where the DNA matches it firmly. Not all rows give a size; the values are once, few, many and, for expanded clones, a class.

TRBJ2-7 15 TRBV20-1 NA TRBD2 TGCAGTGCTAGAGCGCAGGCGGGGGTGGGGTACGAGCAGTACTTC CSARAQAGVGYEQYF
TRBJ2-4 13 TRBV25-1 NA NA TGTGCCAGCAATAAGGGGAACTACAATGAGCAGTACTTC CASNKGNYNEQYF
TRBJ2-3 16 TRBV29-1 NA TRBD2 TGCAGCGTTGAAGTTGGACTAGGGTTAATGTCCGATACGCAGTATTTT CSVEVGLGLMSDTQYF
TRBJ2-3 14 TRBV18 NA NA TGTGCCAGCATTCCGACGGTCAGCACAGATACGCAGTATTTT CASIPTVSTDTQYF
TRBJ1-5 18 TRBV4-2 NA TRBD1 TGTGCCAGCAGCCAAGATAAATTGGGGACAGGGTTCAATCAGCCCCAGCATTTT CASSQDKLGTGFNQPQHF
TRBJ1-5 16 TRBV12-3/TRBV12-4 many NA TGTGCCAGCAGTTTGGATAGGGGGAATAGCAATCAGCCCCAGCATTTT CASSLDRGNSNQPQHF
TRBJ1-2 12 TRBV25-1 few NA TGTGCCAGCAGAGGCTCCGGGAGTGGCTACACCTTC CASRGSGSGYTF
TRBJ2-7 14 TRBV6-6 NA NA TGTGCCAGCAGTCACACGGACAGCTCCTACGAGCAGTACTTC CASSHTDSSYEQYF
TRBJ2-2 12 TRBV29-1 many NA TGCAGCGTTGAACAGGGCACCGGGGAGCTGTTTTTT CSVEQGTGELFF
TRBJ2-7 16 TRBV27 few TRBD2 TGTGCCAGCAGACCACTAGCGGGGCCCTCCTACAATGAGCAGTACTTC CASRPLAGPSYNEQYF
TRBJ2-1 16 TRBV10-3 NA TRBD2 TGTGCCATCAGTGCCTCTGGAGCGGGGCTTCCCATTGAGCAGTTCTTC CAISASGAGLPIEQFF
TRBJ2-1 13 TRBV29-1 many NA TGCAGCGTTGTTTTCGGGACCTACAATGAGCAGTTCTTC CSVVFGTYNEQFF
TRBJ1-2 14 TRBV9 NA TRBD1 TGTGCCAGCAGCGTTGGGAACAGGGGCTATGGCTACACCTTC CASSVGNRGYGYTF
TRBJ1-6 14 TRBV3-1 few NA TGTGCCAGCAGCCAAGATTTGAGGGATTCACCCCTCCACTTT CASSQDLRDSPLHF
TRBJ2-3 15 TRBV11-1 few NA TGTGCCAGCAGCCGGGGAAGCGGGCTAACAGATACGCAGTATTTT CASSRGSGLTDTQYF
TRBJ2-7 17 TRBV13 many TRBD1 TGTGCCAGCAGCTTAGGTATCTGGGGGCAGGGGGTCGACGAGCAGTACTTC CASSLGIWGQGVDEQYF
TRBJ2-1 17 TRBV4-2 NA TRBD2 TGTGCCAGCAGCCAATTCCCCGGACTAGCGGGAATGTATGAGCAGTTCTTC CASSQFPGLAGMYEQFF
TRBJ1-2 16 TRBV7-9 few NA TGTGCCAGCAGCCTCCGGATGAGGGGAGCTAACTATGGCTACACCTTC CASSLRMRGANYGYTF
TRBJ1-1 14 TRBV3-1 NA TRBD1 TGTGCCAGCAGCCAAGAGGGACAGGTGGCTGAAGCTTTCTTT CASSQEGQVAEAFF
TRBJ2-3 20 TRBV3-1 once TRBD2 TGTGCCAGCAGCCGTCTGGGGACTAGCGGGAGTAGAGGAAGACATATTGCGCAGTATTTT CASSRLGTSGSRGRHIAQYF
TRBJ1-5 18 TRBV18 NA TRBD1 TGTGCCAGCTCAAGTCCCGGGACAGGGGGTATAATCAATCAGCCCCAGCATTTT CASSSPGTGGIINQPQHF
TRBJ2-2 16 TRBV10-3 few NA TGTGCCATCAGTGACCCCGGGACGACGAACACCGGGGAGCTGTTTTTT CAISDPGTTNTGELFF
TRBJ2-2 18 TRBV7-7 few TRBD2 TGTGCCAGCAGCTTAGAGGTAGCGGGGGCCAAACCCGGCGGGGAGCTGTTTTTT CASSLEVAGAKPGGELFF
TRBJ1-1 13 TRBV14 NA NA TGTGCCTGCCGTCCAATCATGAACACTGAAGCTTTCTTT CACRPIMNTEAFF
TRBJ2-1 11 TRBV3-1 few TRBD2 TGTGCCAGCAGCCATTTAGCGGGAAGGTTCTTC CASSHLAGRFF
TRBJ1-4 14 TRBV20-1 NA NA TGCAGTGCTAGAGATCGCAGATCCCATGAAAAACTGTTTTTT CSARDRRSHEKLFF
TRBJ2-7 11 TRBV29-1 many TRBD1 TGCAGCACAGTGGGACAGGGCGAGCAGTACTTC CSTVGQGEQYF
TRBJ2-7 16 TRBV11-2 NA TRBD1 TGTGCCAGCAGCTTAGTTGGACAGGGGGAACGCAACGAGCAGTACTTC CASSLVGQGERNEQYF
TRBJ2-1 18 TRBV12-3/TRBV12-4 NA TRBD2 TGTGCCAGCAGCCGGGGACTAGCGGGAGGGGAAAGGTACAATGAGCAGTTCTTC CASSRGLAGGERYNEQFF